The 26 T cell receptor beta chains presented below share a single source sample, sequenced in a study of T cell clonotyping in hematopoietic cell transplantation. Documented time point: recipient sample about 28 days before transplant, after cytoreduction. The assay was immunoSEQ multiplex PCR, and TCRdb's table has in-frame clones only and misses some. The sample carries approximately 3,100 clones, almost 96% recorded once. The source was peripheral blood mononuclear cells, collected before stem cell transplant. The receptors were gathered from a woman aged 50 to 60 with chronic myeloid leukemia. Some clones in this sample may be carry-over from other donors' samples.

The chain uses TRBV10-3 and TRBJ1-1; 7 positions match TRBD1. This CDR3 comprises 13 residues. V shed 6 bases and J 3 bases; nucleotides not matched to a gene: 4. Germline V gene lookup returns CDR1 ENHRY and CDR2 SYGVKD. In nucleotides, the CDR3 is TGTGCCATCAGACCCCAGGGGGACACTGAAGCTTTCTTT. It codes for CAIRPQGDTEAFF.

The chain combines TRBV27 with TRBJ2-3; no clear D gene. The CDR3 runs to 15 residues. Per the germline V gene, CDR1 is MNHEY and CDR2 is SMNVEV (reference sequence). Trimming shortened V by 5 bases and J by 0 bases, and 12 bases separated the two germline ends. The CDR3 spells CASSNSFWSTDTQYF. CDR3 coding DNA: TGTGCCAGCAGTAATTCCTTCTGGAGCACAGATACGCAGTATTTT.

The chain combines TRBV11-2 with TRBJ2-7; TRBD2 agrees at 10 bases. Per germline, CDR1 SGHAT and CDR2 FQNNGV. The CDR3 is 18 residues long. V was clipped by 1 base and J by 6 bases; unmatched bases: 15. Here the CDR3 reads CASSLGSLFSGRRSEQYF. For the CDR3, the DNA is TGTGCCAGCAGCTTAGGATCCCTGTTTAGCGGGAGGAGAAGCGAGCAGTACTTC.

The J gene is TRBJ2-7, the V gene TRBV28; D may correspond to TRBD1 or TRBD2 (5 bases each). CDR1 and CDR2 (germline): MDHEN, SYDVKM. The CDR3 is made up of 13 amino acids. V lost 3 bases to trimming and J lost 4 bases, with 10 bases between them. The CDR3 is CASSLGPTYEQYF. The CDR3 DNA is TGTGCCAGCAGTTTGGGACCCACTTACGAGCAGTACTTC.

The chain recombines TRBV5-8 with TRBJ1-1; a weak D match, TRBD1 (5 bases). Germline values: CDR1 SGHTS, CDR2 YDEGEE. This CDR3 has 11 residues. Trimming cost V 4 bases and J 10 bases, with 11 bases left between them. CDR3 in amino acids: CASSQQVVAFF. As DNA, the CDR3 is TGTGCCAGCAGCCAACAGGTGGTAGCTTTCTTT.

V is TRBV27 and J is TRBJ2-7; weak D call: TRBD2 (6 bases). Trimming shortened V by 6 bases and J by 7 bases, and 16 bases separated the two germline ends. CDR1 is MNHEY, CDR2 SMNVEV, per germline (reference sequence). CDR3 length equals 13 residues. The CDR3 loop reads CASSPTSAGEQYF. CDR3 DNA: TGTGCCAGCAGCCCGACTAGTGCGGGGGAGCAGTACTTC.

The chain combines TRBV28 with TRBJ2-1; 9 bases align to TRBD2. Germline CDR1 reads MDHEN; CDR2 reads SYDVKM. The CDR3 is made up of 14 amino acids. V lost 3 bases and J lost 9; bases outside the gene matches: 6. CDR3 DNA: TGTGCCAGCAGTTTGGCGGGAGGGCCGAGTGAGCAGTTCTTC. Its translation: CASSLAGGPSEQFF.

The gene calls are TRBV28 and TRBJ2-7; D gene ambiguous. V lost 3 bases, J lost 3 bases, and 9 bases lay in between. The V gene's germline CDR1 is MDHEN and CDR2 SYDVKM. This CDR3 has 13 amino acids. The CDR3: CASSFQVNYEQYF. The CDR3 nucleotides read TGTGCCAGCAGTTTTCAGGTAAACTACGAGCAGTACTTC.

This sequence joins TRBV18 and TRBJ1-1, with D hard to call. The CDR3 extends over 14 amino acids. CDR1 and CDR2 (germline): KGHSH, LQKENI. V was trimmed by 3 bases and J by 0 bases, leaving 8 bases between them. The CDR3 DNA follows: TGTGCCAGCTCACCCAGTACGGTGAACACTGAAGCTTTCTTT. Translating it yields CASSPSTVNTEAFF.

The CDR3 DNA reads TGTGCCAGTAGTAGGGGAGCCGGGGAGCTGTTTTTT. Protein sequence: CASSRGAGELFF. The rearrangement links TRBV19 to TRBJ2-2; possibly TRBD2 for D (5 bases). Germline V gene data show CDR1 as LNHDA and CDR2 as SQIVND (reference sequence). Trimming removed 4 bases at V and 6 bases at J, with 6 bases between. The CDR3 is made up of 12 amino acids.

The chain uses TRBV19 and TRBJ2-3; 8 bases map to TRBD2. Trimming took 4 bases from V and 4 from J; bases not matched to a gene: 10. The CDR3 contains 16 residues. Germline CDR1 is LNHDA and CDR2 is SQIVND (reference sequence). CDR3 in DNA: TGTGCCAGTAGTAGGCCGGGAGGGCCTCCTCCAGATACGCAGTATTTT. Translation gives CASSRPGGPPPDTQYF. Drawing the rest from reference TRBV19 and TRBJ2-3, the complete variable domain is DGGITQSPKYLFRKEGQNVTLSCEQNLNHDAMYWYRQDPGQGLRLIYYSQIVNDFQKGDIAEGYSVSREKKESFPLTVTSAQKNPTAFYLCASSRPGGPPPDTQYFGPGTRLTVL.

CDR3 residues: CASSVRDRYAGAEAFF. In DNA form, the CDR3 reads TGTGCCAGCAGCGTGCGGGACAGATACGCTGGCGCTGAAGCTTTCTTT. V gene TRBV9 combines with J gene TRBJ1-1, with 7 bases identical to TRBD1. The CDR3 extends over 16 amino acids. Germline assignment: CDR1 SGDLS and CDR2 YYNGEE. Trimming removed 2 bases from V and 6 bases from J; junction bases left unmatched: 13.

The chain combines TRBV19 with TRBJ1-6; D may be TRBD1 (5 bases). The CDR3 length is 16 residues. Trimming removed 5 bases at V and 4 bases at J, with 15 bases between. Germline loops: CDR1 LNHDA, CDR2 SQIVND (reference sequence). DNA of the CDR3: TGTGCCAGTAGTCCCCGCGGGGCGGCGTATAATTCACCCCTCCACTTT. Translating it yields CASSPRGAAYNSPLHF.

V is TRBV27 and J is TRBJ2-2; no definite D call. CDR1 and CDR2 (germline): MNHEY, SMNVEV (reference sequence). The CDR3 has 12 residues. V was shortened by 6 bases and J by 1 base, with 3 bases between the two germline ends. CDR3 sequence: CASRMNTGELFF. CDR3 bases: TGTGCCAGCAGGATGAACACCGGGGAGCTGTTTTTT.

The chain combines TRBV20-1 with TRBJ2-1, with D possibly matching TRBD1 (6 bases). The germline V and J ends were trimmed by 6 bases and 4 bases, with 7 bases remaining between them. The CDR3 has 11 residues. Germline values: CDR1 DFQATT, CDR2 SNEGSKA (reference sequence). The CDR3 reads CSADRYNEQFF. In nucleotides, the CDR3 is TGCAGTGCCGACAGGTACAATGAGCAGTTCTTC.

This chain connects TRBV9 to TRBJ2-2, with 7 bases that match TRBD2. V dropped 4 bases and J dropped 1; count of bases not matched to a gene: 13. This CDR3 has 18 residues. Germline values: CDR1 SGDLS, CDR2 YYNGEE. This chain's CDR3 is CASSLPSGAPQNTGELFF. The CDR3 nucleotides read TGTGCCAGCAGCTTACCGAGCGGGGCTCCACAGAACACCGGGGAGCTGTTTTTT.

The V gene is TRBV28, the J gene TRBJ1-1, with D uncertain. The CDR3 spans 15 residues. The germline V gene has CDR1 MDHEN and CDR2 SYDVKM. Trimming stripped 5 bases from V and 1 base from J, with 14 bases between. The CDR3 coding sequence is TGTGCCAGCAGTCCGGTGGGGATTTCGAACACTGAAGCTTTCTTT. Protein: CASSPVGISNTEAFF.

This chain connects TRBV2 to TRBJ1-1; D gene ambiguous. The germline V gene has CDR1 SNHLY and CDR2 FYNNEI. V gave up 5 bases and J gave up 0 bases, with 10 bases separating them. The CDR3 consists of 14 residues. The CDR3 reads CASSQQNMNTEAFF. CDR3 sequence (DNA): TGTGCCAGCAGTCAACAGAACATGAACACTGAAGCTTTCTTT.

CDR3 sequence (DNA): TGTGCCAGCAGCTATCACAGGGACTACTATGGCTACACCTTC. It encodes CASSYHRDYYGYTF. The chain employs TRBV7-8 and TRBJ1-2; possible D gene TRBD1, 6 bases. CDR3 size: 14 residues. V was cut by 4 bases and J by 3 bases, with 12 bases left in between. CDR1 is SGHVS and CDR2 is FQNEAQ in the germline V gene.

V usage is TRBV30 and J usage is TRBJ1-1, with D possibly matching TRBD1 (6 bases). The CDR3 runs 15 residues. Germline V lookup: CDR1 GTSNPN, CDR2 SVGIG (reference sequence). V was trimmed by 2 bases and J by 3 bases, leaving 16 bases between them. As DNA, the CDR3 is TGTGCCTGGAGTTATCCCACAGGGTCATACACTGAAGCTTTCTTT. Its protein product is CAWSYPTGSYTEAFF. The full variable domain, with the rest looked up from reference TRBV30 and TRBJ1-1, is SQTIHQWPATLVQPVGSPLSLECTVEGTSNPNLYWYRQAAGRGLQLLFYSVGIGQISSEVPQNLSASRPQDRQFILSSKKLLLSDSGFYLCAWSYPTGSYTEAFFGQGTRLTVV.

The V call is TRBV5-4, the J call TRBJ2-6, with D perhaps TRBD2 (6 bases). V lost 2 bases and J lost 0, with 9 bases in between. Germline V gives CDR1 SGHNT, CDR2 YYREEE (reference sequence). The CDR3 has 16 residues. CDR3 loop: CASSFGGSSGANVLTF. The CDR3 coding sequence is TGTGCCAGCAGCTTTGGGGGGAGCTCTGGGGCCAACGTCCTGACTTTC.

There are a few counts of this clone. The J gene is TRBJ2-2, the V gene TRBV6-5; the D gene could be TRBD1 or TRBD2 (5 bases each). Germline values: CDR1 MNHEY, CDR2 SVGAGI. The CDR3 extends over 14 amino acids. V was shortened by 6 bases and J by 5 bases, with 13 bases between the two germline ends. The CDR3 loop reads CASRRGASTGELFF. The CDR3 DNA is TGTGCCAGCAGGAGGGGCGCGTCAACCGGGGAGCTGTTTTTT.

This sequence joins TRBV2 and TRBJ1-2; 7 nucleotides line up with TRBD1. V lost 5 bases, J lost 8 bases, and 11 bases stayed unmatched. This CDR3 spans 14 amino acids. In germline, CDR1 is SNHLY, CDR2 FYNNEI. The DNA of the CDR3 is TGTGCCAGCAGTCGAGAGACAGGGTCTCGCGGCTACACCTTC. Translating gives CASSRETGSRGYTF.

The chain recombines TRBV2 with TRBJ2-1; 12 bases match TRBD2. Unmatched junction bases numbered 4, after V lost 6 bases and J lost 10 bases. The V gene's germline CDR1 is SNHLY and CDR2 FYNNEI. The CDR3 covers 13 residues. For the CDR3, the DNA is TGTGCCAGCAGGTTAGGACTAGCGGGAGAGCAGTTCTTC. It translates to CASRLGLAGEQFF.

V is TRBV5-8 and J is TRBJ2-1; 8 positions agree with TRBD1. J gave up 2 bases and V 0 bases, and 1 base lay outside the gene matches. CDR1 and CDR2 from the germline V gene are SGHTS and YDEGEE. The CDR3 totals 15 residues. The CDR3 loop reads CASSLDRGTYNEQFF. The DNA of the CDR3 is TGTGCCAGCAGCTTGGACAGGGGGACCTACAATGAGCAGTTCTTC.

This rearrangement joins TRBV7-9 to TRBJ2-7; the match to TRBD2 covers 8 bases. V shed 1 base, J shed 2 bases, and the junction held 7 bases outside the gene matches. Germline loops: CDR1 SEHNR, CDR2 FQNEAQ (reference sequence). This CDR3 region has 16 residues. This chain's CDR3 is CASSLEFSGSPYEQYF. The CDR3 bases are TGTGCCAGCAGCTTAGAATTCAGCGGGAGTCCCTACGAGCAGTACTTC.